Below are 30 T cell receptor beta chains sequenced from a single sample in a study of shared clonotypes between healthy human individuals. CD45RO-negative CD8 cells positively selected for CCR7 made up the naive population, which excluded terminally differentiated effector memory CD45RA+ cells. The protocol was immunoSEQ multiplex PCR, while the TCRdb copy is restricted to in-frame clones and leaves out a portion. The table shows about 2 million clones, with approximately 94% occurring only once. Sequenced input: naive CD8+ T cells sorted from blood. These receptors were collected from a man between 18 and 35 years old in good health.

The rearrangement uses TRBV19 and TRBJ2-7; D remains ambiguous. Germline CDR1 is LNHDA and CDR2 is SQIVND (reference sequence). This CDR3 has 15 amino acids. V lost 2 bases to trimming and J lost 2 bases, with 13 bases between them. The CDR3 spells CASSISADTTYEQYF. The CDR3, as DNA: TGTGCCAGTAGTATATCCGCTGACACTACCTACGAGCAGTACTTC.

The V call is TRBV5-6, the J call TRBJ2-3; weak D call: TRBD1 (6 bases). CDR1 and CDR2 from the germline V gene are SGHDT and YYEEEE. V was shortened by 0 bases and J by 6 bases, with 11 bases between the two germline ends. The CDR3 totals 14 residues. The CDR3 protein is CASSLGDIIDTQYF. In DNA form, the CDR3 reads TGTGCCAGCAGCTTGGGGGACATTATTGATACGCAGTATTTT. Together with reference TRBV5-6 and TRBJ2-3, the CDR3 gives the full variable domain: DAGVTQSPTHLIKTRGQQVTLRCSPKSGHDTVSWYQQALGQGPQFIFQYYEEEERQRGNFPDRFSGHQFPNYSSELNVNALLLGDSALYLCASSLGDIIDTQYFGPGTRLTVL.

CDR3 amino acids: CAISELASMETQYF. The CDR3, as DNA: TGTGCCATCAGCGAGCTAGCTTCAATGGAGACCCAGTACTTC. The chain is built from TRBV10-3 and TRBJ2-5; D may be TRBD2 (5 bases). The CDR3 extends over 14 amino acids. Germline V gene lookup returns CDR1 ENHRY and CDR2 SYGVKD. With 6 bases removed from V and 5 bases from J, the gap between germline ends came to 16 bases.

About this clone: The same CDR3 also results from other DNA sequences found in this sample. The chain uses TRBV27 and TRBJ1-4; 7 bases map to TRBD1. V was clipped by 2 bases and J by 1 base; unmatched bases: 4. This CDR3 region has 16 residues. The germline V gene has CDR1 MNHEY and CDR2 SMNVEV (reference sequence). CDR3 in amino acids: CASSLQGEGTNEKLFF. In DNA, the CDR3 is TGTGCCAGCAGTTTACAGGGGGAAGGAACTAATGAAAAACTGTTTTTT.

The chain links TRBV7-9 to TRBJ1-2, with D uncertain. CDR1 and CDR2 from the germline V gene are SEHNR and FQNEAQ (reference sequence). Trimming stripped 4 bases from V and 4 bases from J, with 10 bases between. CDR3 length: 13 residues. The CDR3 loop reads CASSWRESYGYTF. CDR3 sequence (DNA): TGTGCCAGCAGCTGGCGGGAGAGCTATGGCTACACCTTC.

V usage is TRBV5-4 and J usage is TRBJ1-3; D remains ambiguous. The CDR3 spans 14 residues. Germline values: CDR1 SGHNT, CDR2 YYREEE (reference sequence). V was trimmed by 0 bases and J by 2 bases, leaving 6 bases between them. CDR3 in amino acids: CASSLEGPGNTIYF. CDR3 nucleotides: TGTGCCAGCAGCTTGGAAGGGCCTGGAAACACCATATATTTT.

The genes are TRBV7-6 and TRBJ2-7; no reliable D call. Looked up from germline, CDR1 is SGHVS and CDR2 is FNYEAQ. The CDR3 sequence is 15 residues long. The germline V and J ends were trimmed by 2 bases and 6 bases, with 17 bases remaining between them. The CDR3 spells CASSLSVGIGVEQYF. The CDR3 DNA sequence: TGTGCCAGCAGCTTAAGTGTAGGGATCGGTGTCGAGCAGTACTTC.

The genes are TRBV4-1 and TRBJ1-2; D not resolved. Germline CDR1 reads MGHRA; CDR2 reads YSYEKL. This CDR3 has 17 residues. Between the trimmed V and J ends, which lost 1 base and 1 base, there was a span of 16 bases. CDR3 sequence (DNA): TGCGCCAGCAGCCAAGTGGGATTCGGTGGCAGTAACTATGGCTACACCTTC. It specifies CASSQVGFGGSNYGYTF.

The gene calls are TRBV4-3 and TRBJ2-3; D tentatively reads TRBD1 or TRBD2 (6 bases each). Germline V gene lookup returns CDR1 LGHNA and CDR2 YSLEER. The CDR3 spans 16 residues. Trimming left V 1 base short and J 3 bases short, with 14 bases between. The CDR3, as DNA: TGCGCCAGCAGCCAAGTAGCGGCAGGGGATACAGATACGCAGTATTTT. It codes for CASSQVAAGDTDTQYF.

The J gene is TRBJ2-2, the V gene TRBV4-3, with 7 bases identical to TRBD1. CDR3 length: 16 residues. With 3 bases clipped from V and 1 base from J, the junction kept 5 bases outside the gene matches. Germline CDR1 is LGHNA and CDR2 is YSLEER. As DNA, the CDR3 is TGCGCCAGCAGCCACAATGACAGGGAGAACACCGGGGAGCTGTTTTTT. Protein: CASSHNDRENTGELFF.

The V and J genes are TRBV19 and TRBJ1-4, with D possibly being TRBD1 (5 bases). This CDR3 contains 15 residues. Per germline, CDR1 LNHDA and CDR2 SQIVND (reference sequence). Trimming removed 7 bases at V and 5 bases at J, with 17 bases between. This CDR3 is CASTPSGRENEKLFF. The CDR3 DNA sequence: TGTGCCAGTACCCCATCGGGACGGGAAAATGAAAAACTGTTTTTT. The whole variable domain, remainder taken from reference TRBV19 and TRBJ1-4, is DGGITQSPKYLFRKEGQNVTLSCEQNLNHDAMYWYRQDPGQGLRLIYYSQIVNDFQKGDIAEGYSVSREKKESFPLTVTSAQKNPTAFYLCASTPSGRENEKLFFGSGTQLSVL.

The chain employs TRBV5-8 and TRBJ1-3; D is possibly TRBD1 (6 bases). V lost 2 bases and J lost 2, with 14 bases in between. This CDR3 contains 16 residues. Germline CDR1 SGHTS, CDR2 YDEGEE. The CDR3 loop is CASSFLGTQTGNTIYF. In DNA form, the CDR3 reads TGTGCCAGCAGCTTCCTAGGGACACAGACTGGAAACACCATATATTTT.

Notes on this clone: The sample contains more than one DNA sequence encoding this CDR3. This chain uses TRBV4-1 with TRBJ2-1; D unclear. Germline-derived CDR1 and CDR2 are MGHRA and YSYEKL. CDR3 size: 13 residues. V was shortened by 1 base and J by 10 bases, with 11 bases between the two germline ends. The CDR3 protein is CASSQGLGVEQFF. CDR3 DNA sequence: TGCGCCAGCAGCCAAGGCCTAGGCGTCGAGCAGTTCTTC.

The chain employs TRBV27 and TRBJ1-4, with D maybe TRBD1 (5 bases). V dropped 3 bases and J dropped 5 bases, with 13 bases sitting between them. The V gene's germline CDR1 is MNHEY and CDR2 SMNVEV (reference sequence). The CDR3 runs to 15 residues. CDR3 nucleotide sequence: TGTGCCAGCAGTTTCATACAGGAAGAAAATGAAAAACTGTTTTTT. Protein sequence: CASSFIQEENEKLFF.

The chain has TRBV4-2 and TRBJ2-2, with 10 bases that match TRBD2. J lost 4 bases, V lost 3 bases, and 5 bases had no gene match. Germline values: CDR1 LGHNA, CDR2 YNFKEQ. CDR3 length equals 16 residues. The CDR3 nucleotides read TGTGCCAGCAGCCACCCGGGACTAGCGAGCACCGGGGAGCTGTTTTTT. Residues: CASSHPGLASTGELFF.

CDR3: CASSPGTLVTGGEQYF. The CDR3 DNA is TGCGCCAGCAGCCCAGGGACTTTAGTGACTGGCGGTGAGCAGTACTTC. The chain recombines TRBV4-1 with TRBJ2-7; TRBD2 might be the D (6 bases). V was shortened by 4 bases and J by 7 bases, with 23 bases between the two germline ends. The CDR3 covers 16 residues. Germline assignment: CDR1 MGHRA and CDR2 YSYEKL.

The chain employs TRBV13 and TRBJ1-2, with D possibly TRBD1 on 6 matching bases. The CDR3 runs 16 residues. The V gene's germline CDR1 is PRHDT and CDR2 FYEKMQ (reference sequence). Trimming took 4 bases from V and 6 from J, leaving 21 bases between them. The CDR3 region is CASSSEDRPIYDGYTF. The CDR3 DNA sequence: TGTGCCAGCAGCTCAGAGGACAGACCTATCTATGATGGCTACACCTTC.

This chain joins TRBV5-5 and TRBJ1-2; 10 nucleotides agree with TRBD1. With V trimmed by 2 bases and J by 4 bases, 5 bases remained unmatched. This CDR3 region has 15 residues. The germline CDR1 and CDR2 sequences are SGHKS and YYEKEE (reference sequence). CDR3 DNA sequence: TGTGCCAGCAGCTTTTCGGGACAGGGGACCTATGGCTACACCTTC. Translation: CASSFSGQGTYGYTF.

There are a few counts of this clone. The identical CDR3 is also encoded by other nucleotide sequences in the sample. The rearrangement joins TRBV9 to TRBJ2-7, with D maybe TRBD1 (5 bases). The CDR3 spans 14 residues. CDR1 is SGDLS, CDR2 YYNGEE, per germline. Trimming removed 0 bases from V and 2 bases from J, with 9 bases in between. CDR3 region: CASSVGGGTYEQYF. Written as DNA, the CDR3 is TGTGCCAGCAGCGTAGGGGGCGGTACCTACGAGCAGTACTTC.

This clone was recorded only once. The V and J genes are TRBV6-5 and TRBJ2-3, with 12 bases aligning to TRBD2. V trimming: 4 bases; J trimming: 5 bases; junction bases outside the gene matches: 4. This CDR3 comprises 15 residues. CDR1 is MNHEY, CDR2 SVGAGI, per germline. The CDR3 spells CASSWTSGVGDTQYF. The CDR3 coding sequence is TGTGCCAGCAGTTGGACTAGCGGGGTGGGAGATACGCAGTATTTT.

This chain joins TRBV7-2 and TRBJ2-2; D tentatively fits TRBD1 or TRBD2 (5 bases each). This CDR3 spans 16 amino acids. The germline V gene has CDR1 SGHTA and CDR2 FQGNSA. The V end lost 3 bases, the J end lost 6 bases, and 17 bases lay between the germline ends. The CDR3: CASSLAGTYIPGELFF. The DNA for the CDR3 is TGTGCCAGCAGCTTGGCCGGGACGTACATTCCCGGGGAGCTGTTTTTT.

V usage is TRBV7-6 and J usage is TRBJ2-2; TRBD2 agrees at 9 bases. The CDR3 spans 17 residues. The V and J ends lost 1 base and 1 base, in that order; junction bases with no gene match: 4. CDR1 and CDR2 from the germline V gene are SGHVS and FNYEAQ. The CDR3 nucleotides are TGTGCCAGCAGCTTAGGGGGACTAGCCGTGAACACCGGGGAGCTGTTTTTT. Amino acids: CASSLGGLAVNTGELFF. Complete variable domain (other parts from reference TRBV7-6 and TRBJ2-2): GAGVSQSPRYKVTKRGQDVALRCDPISGHVSLYWYRQALGQGPEFLTYFNYEAQQDKSGLPNDRFSAERPEGSISTLTIQRTEQRDSAMYRCASSLGGLAVNTGELFFGEGSRLTVL.

Worth noting for this clone: Different DNA sequences within this sample yield the same CDR3. The chain is built from TRBV29-1 and TRBJ1-1, with D perhaps matching TRBD1 (6 bases). The V gene's germline CDR1 is SQVTM and CDR2 ANQGSEA. The V end was cut by 6 bases, the J end by 3 bases, with 8 bases between. There are 11 residues in the CDR3. The CDR3 bases are TGCAGCGTGGCAGGGGACACTGAAGCTTTCTTT. Translating it yields CSVAGDTEAFF.

The J gene is TRBJ2-1, the V gene TRBV2, with TRBD2 matching over 8 bases. This CDR3 contains 17 residues. V gave up 2 bases and J gave up 6 bases; unmatched junction bases: 12. Germline assignment: CDR1 SNHLY and CDR2 FYNNEI. The CDR3 loop is CASSETRGAGGGNEQFF. Written as DNA, the CDR3 is TGTGCCAGCAGTGAAACCCGTGGGGCGGGAGGTGGCAATGAGCAGTTCTTC.

V is TRBV18 and J is TRBJ2-3; possible D gene TRBD1, 6 bases. The V gene lost 3 bases and the J gene lost 5 bases, with 9 bases spanning the gap. Germline CDR1 reads KGHSH; CDR2 reads LQKENI. This CDR3 contains 13 residues. The CDR3 DNA sequence: TGTGCCAGCTCACCGGCAGGGGAAGATACGCAGTATTTT. It yields the protein CASSPAGEDTQYF.

As regards this clone: This same CDR3 is encoded by further DNA sequences in the sample. This chain joins TRBV6-5 and TRBJ2-1; D gene unclear. The CDR3 consists of 16 residues. The V end lost 0 bases, the J end lost 3 bases, and 12 bases lay between the germline ends. Germline V gene sequence: CDR1 MNHEY, CDR2 SVGAGI. In DNA form, the CDR3 reads TGTGCCAGCAGTTACTCGAGTGGGCAAGTCTACAATGAGCAGTTCTTC. It translates to CASSYSSGQVYNEQFF.

The rearrangement uses TRBV18 and TRBJ2-1; TRBD2 agrees at 12 bases. The V gene end was trimmed by 2 bases and the J gene end by 5 bases; junction bases not matched to a gene: 7. The CDR3 runs 17 residues. The V gene's germline CDR1 is KGHSH and CDR2 LQKENI. DNA for the CDR3: TGTGCCAGCTCACCAAGCCTAGCGGGGGGGCTCGACAATGAGCAGTTCTTC. It codes for CASSPSLAGGLDNEQFF.

The chain carries TRBV4-1 and TRBJ1-2; tentatively, D is TRBD1 (5 bases). The germline V gene encodes CDR1 MGHRA and CDR2 YSYEKL. The CDR3 loop spans 15 amino acids. Trimming cost V 0 bases and J 4 bases, with 12 bases left between them. The CDR3 is CASSQEQGLFYGYTF. CDR3 DNA: TGCGCCAGCAGCCAAGAGCAGGGCTTGTTCTATGGCTACACCTTC.

The CDR3, as DNA: TGTGCCAGCAGTCCAATAGCGGGGATCTACGAGCAGTACTTC. Translated: CASSPIAGIYEQYF. This sequence joins TRBV27 and TRBJ2-7, with 8 bases identical to TRBD2. Germline V CDR1 and CDR2: MNHEY, SMNVEV (reference sequence). Trimming at V came to 5 bases and at J to 3 bases, leaving 6 bases not matched to a gene. This CDR3 comprises 14 residues.

The chain is built from TRBV9 and TRBJ2-2; 15 bases agree with TRBD2. From germline, CDR1 is SGDLS and CDR2 YYNGEE. Trimming took 4 bases from V and 3 from J; bases not matched to a gene: 10. CDR3 length equals 19 residues. The CDR3 reads CASSNPGTSGRMYTGELFF. In DNA form, the CDR3 reads TGTGCCAGCAGCAACCCCGGGACTAGCGGGAGGATGTACACCGGGGAGCTGTTTTTT.